This is a list of T cell receptor beta chains from one sample in a study of blood T cell repertoires in COVID-19. Data came from immunoSEQ multiplex PCR; TCRdb stores just in-frame clones and leaves some out. The table lists 250,000 or so clones, around 90% of them singletons. Sequences were obtained from peripheral blood. The receptors come from a woman in her sixties or seventies with COVID-19, enrolled during active disease. Each CDR3 is given with its conserved first and last residue. The D gene is left open where the match is weak. Rows give clone size only sometimes, using once, few, many, or a class for an expanded clone.

CDR3: CASSTGQGSVYEQYF; DNA: TGTGCCAGTAGTACAGGACAGGGTTCAGTCTACGAGCAGTACTTC; D: TRBD1; V: TRBV19; size: few; J: TRBJ2-7
CDR3: CASSFPTDGGTDTQYF; DNA: TGTGCCAGCAGCTTCCCCACCGATGGAGGCACAGATACGCAGTATTTT; D: -; V: TRBV7-9; size: -; J: TRBJ2-3
CDR3: CASSAGWGTGNTEAFF; DNA: TGTGCCAGCAGCGCGGGTTGGGGGACAGGGAACACTGAAGCTTTCTTT; D: TRBD1; V: TRBV9; size: few; J: TRBJ1-1
CDR3: CASSYSVGENYGYTF; DNA: TGTGCCAGCAGTTACTCGGTCGGTGAAAACTATGGCTACACCTTC; D: -; V: TRBV6-2/TRBV6-3; size: -; J: TRBJ1-2
CDR3: CASSLISAGGYGYTF; DNA: TGTGCCAGCAGCTTAATCTCGGCAGGGGGCTATGGCTACACCTTC; D: TRBD1; V: TRBV7-2; size: -; J: TRBJ1-2
CDR3: CASSTGTDFSGNTIYF; DNA: TGTGCCAGCAGCACCGGGACAGATTTCTCTGGAAACACCATATATTTT; D: TRBD1; V: TRBV2; size: -; J: TRBJ1-3
CDR3: CASRTGTSSADTQYF; DNA: TGTGCCAGCAGGACCGGGACTAGCAGTGCGGATACGCAGTATTTT; D: TRBD2; V: TRBV2; size: -; J: TRBJ2-3
CDR3: CASSLWTGAPSEAFF; DNA: TGTGCCAGCAGTTTATGGACAGGGGCCCCATCTGAAGCTTTCTTT; D: TRBD1; V: TRBV27; size: -; J: TRBJ1-1
CDR3: CASSVEAGYEQYF; DNA: TGTGCCAGCAGCGTAGAAGCGGGGTACGAGCAGTACTTC; D: TRBD2; V: TRBV9; size: -; J: TRBJ2-7
CDR3: CASSEIRGVGSPLHF; DNA: TGTGCCAGCAGTGAGATACGCGGGGTCGGTTCACCCCTCCACTTT; D: -; V: TRBV2; size: -; J: TRBJ1-6
CDR3: CASNDRWEKLFF; DNA: TGTGCCAGTAACGACAGGTGGGAAAAACTGTTTTTT; D: -; V: TRBV19; size: -; J: TRBJ1-4
CDR3: CASSLAGVSQPQHF; DNA: TGTGCCAGCAGCTTAGCAGGGGTGAGTCAGCCCCAGCATTTT; D: -; V: TRBV7-2; size: once; J: TRBJ1-5
CDR3: CASSEAKGLLYGYTF; DNA: TGTGCCAGCAGTGAAGCAAAGGGACTTCTCTATGGCTACACCTTC; D: -; V: TRBV6-1; size: once; J: TRBJ1-2
CDR3: CASSLWRLAGRRDTGELFF; DNA: TGTGCCAGCAGTTTATGGCGGCTAGCGGGGCGGCGGGACACCGGGGAGCTGTTTTTT; D: TRBD2; V: TRBV27; size: -; J: TRBJ2-2
CDR3: CASSEIPRQGASNEKLFF; DNA: TGTGCCAGCAGTGAAATTCCGAGACAGGGGGCATCTAATGAAAAACTGTTTTTT; D: TRBD1; V: TRBV2; size: -; J: TRBJ1-4
CDR3: CASSPKTSTDTQYF; DNA: TGTGCCAGCTCACCGAAAACTAGCACAGATACGCAGTATTTT; D: -; V: TRBV18; size: -; J: TRBJ2-3
CDR3: CASSLVRQADTDTQYF; DNA: TGTGCCAGCAGCTTAGTGCGGCAAGCAGACACAGATACGCAGTATTTT; D: -; V: TRBV7-9; size: -; J: TRBJ2-3